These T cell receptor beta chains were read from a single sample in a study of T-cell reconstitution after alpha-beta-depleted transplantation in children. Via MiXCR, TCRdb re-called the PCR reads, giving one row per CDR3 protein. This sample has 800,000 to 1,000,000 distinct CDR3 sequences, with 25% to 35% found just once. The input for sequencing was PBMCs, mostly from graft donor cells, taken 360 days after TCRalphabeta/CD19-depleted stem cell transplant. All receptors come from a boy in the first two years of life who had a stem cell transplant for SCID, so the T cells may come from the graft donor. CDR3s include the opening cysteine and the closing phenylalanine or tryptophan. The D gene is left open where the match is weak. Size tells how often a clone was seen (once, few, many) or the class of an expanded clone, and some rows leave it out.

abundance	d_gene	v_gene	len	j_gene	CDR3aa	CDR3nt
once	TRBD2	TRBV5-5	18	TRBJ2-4	CASSSAHGGGAAKNIQYF	TGTGCCAGCAGCTCGGCCCACGGCGGGGGGGCGGCCAAAAACATTCAGTACTTC
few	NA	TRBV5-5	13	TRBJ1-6	CASRMGGDSPLHF	TGTGCCAGCAGGATGGGGGGCGATTCACCCCTCCACTTT
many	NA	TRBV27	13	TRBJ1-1	CASRRAKGTEAFF	TGTGCCAGCAGGCGGGCCAAAGGCACTGAAGCTTTCTTT
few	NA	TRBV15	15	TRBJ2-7	CATSRDRGRAYEQYF	TGTGCCACCAGCAGAGATAGGGGTAGGGCCTACGAGCAGTACTTC
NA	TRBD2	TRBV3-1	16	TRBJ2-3	CASSQTTSGGTDTQYF	TGTGCCAGCAGCCAAACCACTAGCGGGGGCACAGATACGCAGTATTTT
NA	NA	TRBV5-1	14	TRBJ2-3	CASSLMVAKDTQYF	TGCGCCAGCAGCTTGATGGTGGCAAAAGATACGCAGTATTTT
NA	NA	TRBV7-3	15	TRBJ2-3	CASHTTGEGADTQYF	TGTGCCAGCCACACAACAGGGGAGGGGGCAGATACGCAGTATTTT
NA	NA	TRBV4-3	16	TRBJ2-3	CASSQGTGGGTDTQYF	TGCGCCAGCAGCCAAGGGACGGGCGGGGGCACAGATACGCAGTATTTT
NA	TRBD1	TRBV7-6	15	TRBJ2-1	CASGLRTGVPGEQFF	TGTGCCAGCGGATTACGGACAGGGGTCCCGGGTGAGCAGTTCTTC
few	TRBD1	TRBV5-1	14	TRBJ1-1	CASSFGTGDTEAFF	TGCGCCAGCAGCTTCGGGACAGGGGACACTGAAGCTTTCTTT
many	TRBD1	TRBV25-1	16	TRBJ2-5	CASSELAKGATKAQYF	TGTGCCAGCAGTGAATTGGCCAAGGGGGCTACCAAGGCCCAGTACTTC
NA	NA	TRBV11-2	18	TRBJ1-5	CASSLVGPGRYSNQPQHF	TGTGCCAGCAGCTTAGTGGGGCCAGGGCGCTATAGCAATCAGCCCCAGCATTTT
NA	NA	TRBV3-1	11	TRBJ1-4	CASSQEEKLFF	TGTGCCAGCAGCCAAGAAGAAAAACTGTTTTTT
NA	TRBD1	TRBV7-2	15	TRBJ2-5	CASSFLGQGAETQYF	TGTGCCAGCAGCTTTCTGGGACAGGGGGCCGAGACCCAGTACTTC
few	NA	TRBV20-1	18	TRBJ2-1	CSATNRRDPRGTYNEQFF	TGCAGTGCCACAAACAGGCGGGACCCCCGTGGCACCTACAATGAGCAGTTCTTC
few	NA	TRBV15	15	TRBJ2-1	CATRIQGSPNNEQFF	TGTGCCACCAGGATACAGGGATCACCTAACAATGAGCAGTTCTTC
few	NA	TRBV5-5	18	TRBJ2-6	CASSLAAGVSSGANVLTF	TGTGCCAGCAGCTTGGCGGCAGGGGTAAGCTCTGGGGCCAACGTCCTGACTTTC
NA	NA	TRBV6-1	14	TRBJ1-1	CASSEAHVPTEAFF	TGTGCCAGCAGTGAAGCCCACGTTCCCACTGAAGCTTTCTTT
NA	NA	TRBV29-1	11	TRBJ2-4	CSVGVDPVQYF	TGCAGCGTTGGCGTGGATCCGGTTCAGTACTTC
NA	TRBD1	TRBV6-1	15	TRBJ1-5	CASIAQTGTNQPQHF	TGTGCCAGCATTGCACAGACAGGGACAAATCAGCCCCAGCATTTT
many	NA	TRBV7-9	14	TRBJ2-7	CASSLLGTAREQYF	TGTGCCAGCAGCTTATTAGGGACCGCCCGCGAGCAGTACTTC
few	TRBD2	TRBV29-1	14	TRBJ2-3	CSAAPSGGTDTQYF	TGCAGCGCCGCTCCTAGCGGGGGCACAGATACGCAGTATTTT
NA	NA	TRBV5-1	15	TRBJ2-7	CASSLRGEALNEQYF	TGCGCCAGCAGCTTGAGGGGGGAGGCATTGAACGAGCAGTACTTC
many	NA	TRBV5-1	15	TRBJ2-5	CASSPQGHPQETQYF	TGCGCCAGCAGCCCCCAGGGACACCCCCAAGAGACCCAGTACTTC
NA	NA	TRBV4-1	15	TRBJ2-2	CASSQGPTNTGELFF	TGCGCCAGCAGCCAAGGCCCGACGAACACCGGGGAGCTGTTTTTT
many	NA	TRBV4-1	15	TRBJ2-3	CASSQVGVSLDTQYF	TGCGCCAGCAGCCAAGTGGGCGTCTCTCTGGATACGCAGTATTTT
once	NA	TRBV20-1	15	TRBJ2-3	CSARENTRNTDTQYF	TGCAGTGCTAGGGAGAACACGCGGAACACAGATACGCAGTATTTT
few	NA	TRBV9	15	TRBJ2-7	CASSVDGGLHYEQYF	TGTGCCAGCAGCGTAGACGGGGGGCTCCACTACGAGCAGTACTTC
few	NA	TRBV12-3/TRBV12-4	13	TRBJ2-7	CASSFGDPYEQYF	TGTGCCAGCAGTTTCGGGGATCCCTACGAGCAGTACTTC
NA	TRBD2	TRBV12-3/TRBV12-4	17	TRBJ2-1	CASRPRSGLAGRNEQFF	TGTGCCAGCAGGCCCCGTTCGGGACTAGCCGGCCGGAATGAGCAGTTCTTC
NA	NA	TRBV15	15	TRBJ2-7	CATSRDRGGPYEQYF	TGTGCCACCAGCAGAGATCGAGGCGGTCCCTACGAGCAGTACTTC
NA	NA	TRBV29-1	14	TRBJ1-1	CSVEGGQMNTEAFF	TGCAGCGTTGAGGGGGGACAAATGAACACTGAAGCTTTCTTT
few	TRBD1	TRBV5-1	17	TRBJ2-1	CASSLLGTGSSYNEQFF	TGCGCCAGCAGCTTGTTGGGGACAGGGAGCTCCTACAATGAGCAGTTCTTC
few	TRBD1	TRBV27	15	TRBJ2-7	CASSSLDRGPYEQYF	TGTGCCAGCAGTTCCCTGGACAGGGGGCCGTACGAGCAGTACTTC
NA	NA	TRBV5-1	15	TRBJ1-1	CASSLKPGDRTEAFF	TGCGCCAGCAGCTTGAAGCCAGGGGATCGCACTGAAGCTTTCTTT
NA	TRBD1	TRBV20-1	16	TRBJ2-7	CCARETPGQGTYEQYF	TGCTGTGCTAGAGAAACTCCGGGACAGGGGACCTACGAGCAGTACTTC
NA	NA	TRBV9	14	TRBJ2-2	CASSVVGDGEELFF	TGTGCCAGCAGCGTAGTAGGGGACGGTGAGGAGCTGTTTTTT
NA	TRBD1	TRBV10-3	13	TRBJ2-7	CAVTGGDGYEQYF	TGTGCCGTAACAGGGGGCGATGGGTACGAGCAGTACTTC
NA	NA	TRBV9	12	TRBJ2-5	CASSVGDETQYF	TGTGCCAGCAGCGTAGGGGACGAGACCCAGTACTTC
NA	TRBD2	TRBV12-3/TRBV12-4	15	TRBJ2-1	CASSWGTSPYNEQFF	TGTGCCAGCAGTTGGGGGACTAGCCCCTACAATGAGCAGTTCTTC
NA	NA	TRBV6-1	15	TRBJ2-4	CASSGGALTKNIQYF	TGTGCCAGCAGTGGGGGGGCCCTGACCAAAAACATTCAGTACTTC
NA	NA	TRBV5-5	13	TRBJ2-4	CASSLDGVVGEYF	TGTGCCAGCAGCTTGGACGGAGTAGTGGGGGAGTACTTC
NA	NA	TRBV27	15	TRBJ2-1	CASSLFGVSYNEQFF	TGTGCCAGCAGTTTATTTGGCGTCTCCTACAATGAGCAGTTCTTC
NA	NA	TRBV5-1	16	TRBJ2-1	CASSFPTGALLAKQFF	TGCGCCAGCAGCTTCCCAACGGGGGCCCTCTTGGCGAAGCAGTTCTTC
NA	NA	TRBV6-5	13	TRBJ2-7	CASSYPRGNEQYF	TGTGCCAGCAGTTACCCCAGGGGCAACGAGCAGTACTTC
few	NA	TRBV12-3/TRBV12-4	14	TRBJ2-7	CASSPGATTYEQYF	TGTGCCAGCAGTCCAGGGGCAACTACCTACGAGCAGTACTTC
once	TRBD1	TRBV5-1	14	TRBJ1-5	CASSLQGGVDPQHF	TGCGCCAGCAGCTTGCAGGGGGGAGTCGATCCCCAGCATTTT
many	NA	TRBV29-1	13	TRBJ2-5	CSSRPWGQETQYF	TGCAGCTCACGTCCGTGGGGGCAGGAGACCCAGTACTTC
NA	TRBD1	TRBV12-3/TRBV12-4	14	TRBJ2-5	CASSDRQGKETQYF	TGTGCCAGCAGTGACCGACAGGGAAAAGAGACCCAGTACTTC